These 15 T cell receptor beta chains came from one sample sequenced in a study of OX40 agonist ivuxolimab in advanced cancers. Assay: immunoSEQ multiplex PCR; the TCRdb copy retains only in-frame clones and omits some. The table has approximately 70,000 clones, about 90% seen once. Sample: CD4+ or CD8+ T cells sorted from blood, taken in a trial of the OX40 agonist ivuxolimab. The receptors here all came from an adult with an advanced solid tumor such as melanoma, head and neck, liver or kidney cancer.

The chain is built from TRBV5-8 and TRBJ2-2; TRBD1 aligns across 11 bases. With 6 bases clipped from V and 7 bases from J, the junction kept 8 bases outside the gene matches. Germline V gene data show CDR1 as SGHTS and CDR2 as YDEGEE. The CDR3 has 15 residues. CDR3 sequence: CASKEGQGVIGELFF. CDR3 in DNA: TGTGCCAGCAAGGAGGGACAGGGGGTGATCGGGGAGCTGTTTTTT. Full variable domain (outside the CDR3, taken from reference TRBV5-8 and TRBJ2-2): EAGVTQSPTHLIKTRGQQATLRCSPISGHTSVYWYQQALGLGLQFLLWYDEGEERNRGNFPPRFSGRQFPNYSSELNVNALELEDSALYLCASKEGQGVIGELFFGEGSRLTVL.

This rearrangement joins TRBV27 to TRBJ2-7; the match to TRBD1 covers 9 bases. This CDR3 contains 15 residues. The V gene's germline CDR1 is MNHEY and CDR2 SMNVEV (reference sequence). The V segment lost 3 bases and the J segment 2 bases; nucleotides outside the gene matches: 5. The CDR3 sequence is CASSLRQGVAYEQYF. The CDR3 DNA is TGTGCCAGCAGTTTGAGACAGGGGGTGGCCTACGAGCAGTACTTC.

The chain carries TRBV7-6 and TRBJ2-7; 11 bases align to TRBD2. Germline V CDR1 and CDR2: SGHVS, FNYEAQ. CDR3 length: 19 amino acids. V lost 5 bases and J lost 4; bases outside the gene matches: 19. The CDR3, as DNA: TGTGCCAGCAGCCCCACGGGACTAGCGGTCCAGAGGATTAAATACGAGCAGTACTTC. The encoded protein is CASSPTGLAVQRIKYEQYF.

This clone was detected only once. CDR3 sequence reads: CASSTSLNTEAFF. In DNA, the CDR3 is TGTGCCAGCAGCACGAGCTTGAACACTGAAGCTTTCTTT. The rearrangement uses TRBV5-6 and TRBJ1-1; no definite D call. Germline loops: CDR1 SGHDT, CDR2 YYEEEE. This CDR3 spans 13 amino acids. The V end lost 4 bases, the J end lost 0 bases, and 7 bases lay between the germline ends.

This chain links TRBV7-2 with TRBJ2-2; TRBD1 aligns across 11 bases. This CDR3 has 17 amino acids. Germline CDR1 SGHTA, CDR2 FQGNSA. With 7 bases clipped from V and 4 bases from J, the junction kept 11 bases outside the gene matches. CDR3 sequence reads: CASTRPGTGGSTGELFF. CDR3 nucleotides: TGTGCCAGCACCCGTCCTGGGACAGGGGGAAGCACCGGGGAGCTGTTTTTT.

The chain is built from TRBV25-1 and TRBJ1-1, with unresolved D. This CDR3 is built from 14 residues. CDR1 is MGHDK and CDR2 is SYGVNS in the germline V gene. V dropped 4 bases and J dropped 0 bases, with 9 bases sitting between them. The chain's CDR3 is CASSGDGLNTEAFF. CDR3 DNA sequence: TGTGCCAGCAGTGGAGACGGCTTGAACACTGAAGCTTTCTTT.

The chain is built from TRBV6-1 and TRBJ2-7, with D unclear. The CDR3 length is 12 residues. The V gene lost 6 bases and the J gene lost 5 bases, with 11 bases spanning the gap. CDR1 MNHNS and CDR2 SASEGT come from the germline V gene. The CDR3 here is CASRGPTDEQYF. Written as DNA, the CDR3 is TGTGCCAGCAGAGGTCCCACGGACGAGCAGTACTTC.

This chain joins TRBV30 and TRBJ2-4, with D tentatively TRBD1 or TRBD2 (5 bases each). Trimming took off 8 bases at V and 5 bases at J, with 7 bases between the two ends. There are 10 residues in the CDR3. Germline lookup yields CDR1 GTSNPN and CDR2 SVGIG (reference sequence). CDR3 nucleotides: TGTGCCCTGGGGGAAAACATTCAGTACTTC. Its translation: CALGENIQYF.

V is TRBV11-2 and J is TRBJ1-2; no definite D call. The CDR3 consists of 15 residues. In germline, CDR1 is SGHAT, CDR2 FQNNGV. The V end lost 0 bases, the J end lost 8 bases, and 16 bases lay between the germline ends. CDR3 nucleotides: TGTGCCAGCAGCTTAGATCGGAACACCTTGGTGGGCTACACCTTC. It is translated as CASSLDRNTLVGYTF.

This clone was observed a single time. The V and J genes are TRBV7-9 and TRBJ1-1; no definite D call. Trimming stripped 2 bases from V and 7 bases from J, with 8 bases between. Germline CDR1 SEHNR, CDR2 FQNEAQ (reference sequence). The CDR3 totals 12 residues. In nucleotides, the CDR3 is TGTGCCAGCAGCTTAACCTTGGATGAAGCTTTCTTT. Amino acid sequence: CASSLTLDEAFF.

The CDR3 DNA reads TGTGCCAGCAGTGAACGGGACAGGGGGAGTGGTGAGCAGTTCTTC. This translates into CASSERDRGSGEQFF. This sequence joins TRBV2 and TRBJ2-1, with 11 nucleotides matching TRBD1. This CDR3 region has 15 residues. The V segment lost 2 bases and the J segment 9 bases; nucleotides outside the gene matches: 6. Per germline, CDR1 SNHLY and CDR2 FYNNEI.

This clone was counted once. The J gene is TRBJ1-2, the V gene TRBV5-3; no firm D call. TRBV5-3 is treated as an ORF (open reading frame) with a function not yet certain. Trimming stripped 2 bases from V and 3 bases from J, with 8 bases between. This CDR3 region has 13 residues. The CDR3 DNA sequence: TGTGCCAGAAGCTTCCCGGTCGACTATGGCTACACCTTC. Its protein product is CARSFPVDYGYTF.

This clone has only one observation. The chain couples TRBV30 to TRBJ1-2; possibly TRBD1 for D (6 bases). Per germline, CDR1 GTSNPN and CDR2 SVGIG (reference sequence). CDR3 size: 14 residues. Trimming took off 4 bases at V and 3 bases at J, with 15 bases between the two ends. CDR3 nucleotides: TGTGCCTGGATGGCGGGGGGCAGATACTATGGCTACACCTTC. Translating it yields CAWMAGGRYYGYTF.

This clone was seen a single time. V gene TRBV5-1 combines with J gene TRBJ1-6; 7 bases are shared with TRBD1. Trimming at V came to 4 bases and at J to 7 bases, leaving 5 bases not matched to a gene. Germline V gene data show CDR1 as SGHRS and CDR2 as YFSETQ. The CDR3 covers 14 residues. The chain's CDR3 is CASSRGDSNSPLHF. The DNA for the CDR3 is TGCGCCAGCAGCAGAGGGGACAGCAATTCACCCCTCCACTTT. Supplemented by reference TRBV5-1 and TRBJ1-6, the full variable domain reads KAGVTQTPRYLIKTRGQQVTLSCSPISGHRSVSWYQQTPGQGLQFLFEYFSETQRNKGNFPGRFSGRQFSNSRSEMNVSTLELGDSALYLCASSRGDSNSPLHFGNGTRLTVT.

The CDR3 sequence: CASSSRQDEFFATNEKLFF. The DNA of the CDR3 is TGTGCCAGCAGCTCGAGACAGGACGAGTTCTTTGCAACTAATGAAAAACTGTTTTTT. The rearrangement links TRBV5-6 to TRBJ1-4; tentative D call: TRBD1 (6 bases). The ends were cut back, 3 bases at V and 0 bases at J, with 21 bases in the middle. The CDR3 length is 19 residues. Germline V lookup: CDR1 SGHDT, CDR2 YYEEEE.